These 17 T cell receptor beta chains were sequenced from one sample in a study of T-cell reconstitution after alpha-beta-depleted transplantation in children. Unique molecular identifiers were incorporated during preparation of the TCRbeta library. Using its own MiXCR run on the PCR reads, TCRdb lists one record per CDR3 protein. The sample includes 25,000 to 35,000 distinct CDR3 sequences, approximately 7% of them seen just once. Study results and limitations: It was reported that alpha-beta T cells came from several hundred expanded graft clones (about two months after transplant).

Their cognate antigens are unknown. Sequencing was performed on peripheral blood, taken 60 days after TCRalphabeta/CD19-depleted stem cell transplant. The source of these receptors is a child under two years old who had a stem cell transplant for acute myeloid leukemia, so the T cells may come from the graft donor.

This clonotype has at least ten counts. This chain links TRBV7-2 with TRBJ1-1, with D hard to call. This CDR3 comprises 13 residues. From germline, CDR1 is SGHTA and CDR2 FQGNSA. Trimming took 5 bases from V and 4 from J, leaving 11 bases between them. CDR3 amino acids: CASSPLLGTEAFF. DNA of the CDR3: TGTGCCAGCAGCCCTTTACTAGGCACTGAAGCTTTCTTT.

In this sample, this clonotype turned up many times. J is TRBJ2-7 and V is TRBV12-3 or TRBV12-4; a possible D gene is TRBD1 (5 bases). This CDR3 is 14 amino acids long. V was trimmed by 1 base and J by 3 bases, leaving 10 bases between them. The chain's CDR3 is CASSLVDRFYEQYF. CDR3 nucleotides: TGTGCCAGCAGTTTAGTAGACAGATTCTACGAGCAGTACTTC.

This clonotype has at least ten counts. The V call is TRBV29-1, the J call TRBJ2-1; TRBD2 might be the D (6 bases). The CDR3 loop spans 13 amino acids. The germline gives CDR1 SQVTM, CDR2 ANQGSEA. V was clipped by 7 bases and J by 4 bases, with 14 bases between them. The CDR3 sequence is CSGRDLNYNEQFF. In DNA, the CDR3 is TGCAGCGGTCGGGACTTAAATTACAATGAGCAGTTCTTC.

Ten or more counts support this clonotype. The chain carries TRBV7-9 and TRBJ2-7; D unclear. Germline CDR1 reads SEHNR; CDR2 reads FQNEAQ (reference sequence). The V end was cut by 2 bases, the J end by 6 bases, with 5 bases between. This CDR3 has 11 amino acids. Here the CDR3 DNA reads TGTGCCAGCAGCTTATCCGGCGAGCAGTACTTC. Translating gives CASSLSGEQYF.

This clonotype has ten or more counts. The chain carries TRBV18 and TRBJ1-2, with D uncertain. Germline V CDR1 and CDR2: KGHSH, LQKENI. The CDR3 has 14 amino acids. The V and J ends lost 3 bases and 8 bases respectively, with 16 bases between them. DNA for the CDR3: TGTGCCAGCTCACCGTCGCGGGCCACGGGAGGCTACACCTTC. This sequence encodes CASSPSRATGGYTF.

This clonotype was seen ten or more times. This sequence joins TRBV24-1 and TRBJ2-5, with a tentative D call TRBD2 (6 bases). The CDR3 is 13 residues long. Trimming stripped 4 bases from V and 3 bases from J, with 8 bases between. The germline V gene has CDR1 KGHDR and CDR2 SFDVKD. DNA for the CDR3: TGTGCCACCAGTGACTGGGGGGAAGAGACCCAGTACTTC. Encoded protein: CATSDWGEETQYF.

This clonotype has ten or more counts. In DNA form, the CDR3 reads TGTGCCAGCAGCGTAGCGACGGGATTTGGGTACGAGCAGTACTTC. As protein: CASSVATGFGYEQYF. The chain has TRBV9 and TRBJ2-7; perhaps TRBD2 as D (5 bases). V lost 0 bases and J 4 bases, leaving 14 bases between the germline ends. CDR1 is SGDLS, CDR2 YYNGEE, per germline. There are 15 residues in the CDR3.

This clonotype was counted ten times or more. The chain couples TRBV11-2 to TRBJ2-1; TRBD1 agrees at 10 bases. This CDR3 spans 15 amino acids. The V gene's germline CDR1 is SGHAT and CDR2 FQNNGV. V lost 6 bases to trimming and J lost 1 base; unmatched junction nucleotides: 3. Written as DNA, the CDR3 is TGTGCCAGCAGGGTGGGACAGGGGTCCTACAATGAGCAGTTCTTC. Protein: CASRVGQGSYNEQFF.

This clonotype was found many times. This sequence joins TRBV25-1 and TRBJ2-6; a weak D match, TRBD1 (6 bases). Looked up from germline, CDR1 is MGHDK and CDR2 is SYGVNS. Deletions cut 1 base from V and 2 bases from J, with 12 bases between. The CDR3 totals 17 residues. CDR3 bases: TGTGCCAGCAGTGAATGGGGAAGGACAGCTGGGGCCAACGTCCTGACTTTC. Translating it yields CASSEWGRTAGANVLTF.

In this sample, this clonotype turned up many times. This chain uses TRBV15 with TRBJ2-3; no firm D call. Deletions cut 0 bases from V and 6 bases from J, with 4 bases between. Per germline, CDR1 LNHNV and CDR2 YYDKDF (reference sequence). The CDR3 totals 12 residues. This CDR3 is CATSRESDTQYF. CDR3 coding DNA: TGTGCCACCAGCAGAGAGTCGGATACGCAGTATTTT.

This clonotype was observed at least ten times. The rearrangement links TRBV10-3 to TRBJ1-1, with D hard to call. The ends were cut back, 0 bases at V and 4 bases at J, with 12 bases in the middle. This CDR3 spans 15 amino acids. CDR1 and CDR2 (germline): ENHRY, SYGVKD. The CDR3 sequence is CAISESTRRGTEAFF. For the CDR3, the DNA is TGTGCCATCAGTGAGTCGACGAGACGGGGCACTGAAGCTTTCTTT.

This clonotype was seen ten or more times. This chain connects TRBV12-3 or TRBV12-4 to TRBJ2-4; 7 nucleotides agree with TRBD2. The CDR3 runs to 13 residues. Trimming removed 9 bases from V and 8 bases from J; junction bases left unmatched: 10. CDR3 DNA sequence: TGTGCCAGTTGGAGCGGGACGAGGGACATTCAGTACTTC. Amino acid sequence: CASWSGTRDIQYF.

This clonotype was seen ten or more times. This chain uses TRBV25-1 with TRBJ2-7, with D perhaps matching TRBD2 (6 bases). V was cut by 1 base and J by 7 bases, with 14 bases left in between. Germline CDR1 reads MGHDK; CDR2 reads SYGVNS. This CDR3 contains 14 residues. The CDR3 reads CASSESRLGDEQYF. CDR3 DNA sequence: TGTGCCAGCAGTGAATCTAGACTAGGAGATGAGCAGTACTTC.

V and J are TRBV11-2 and TRBJ1-4; TRBD1 agrees at 7 bases. CDR1 SGHAT and CDR2 FQNNGV come from the germline V gene. V was clipped by 5 bases and J by 4 bases; unmatched bases: 7. This CDR3 has 15 residues. CDR3 bases: TGTGCCAGCAGCCTCGGAGGGGACAGTAATGAAAAACTGTTTTTT. Protein sequence: CASSLGGDSNEKLFF.

This clonotype was detected ten times or more. The V call is TRBV27, the J call TRBJ2-1, with 7 nucleotides matching TRBD1. V was clipped by 3 bases and J by 7 bases; unmatched bases: 3. This CDR3 is 13 amino acids long. Germline V gives CDR1 MNHEY, CDR2 SMNVEV (reference sequence). The CDR3 coding sequence is TGTGCCAGCAGTTTTGACAGGGTGAATGAGCAGTTCTTC. Translation: CASSFDRVNEQFF.

In this sample, this clonotype turned up many times. This chain uses TRBV27 with TRBJ2-3; D ambiguous. The CDR3 runs to 12 residues. From germline, CDR1 is MNHEY and CDR2 SMNVEV (reference sequence). Trimming took 2 bases from V and 8 from J, leaving 8 bases between them. CDR3 coding DNA: TGTGCCAGCAGTTTAGGGATTGGTACGCAGTATTTT. The encoded protein is CASSLGIGTQYF.

This clonotype was recorded many times. The rearrangement joins TRBV29-1 to TRBJ2-2; 12 bases agree with TRBD1. With 2 bases clipped from V and 6 bases from J, the junction kept 7 bases outside the gene matches. Per germline, CDR1 SQVTM and CDR2 ANQGSEA. The CDR3 runs 16 residues. The CDR3 region has the DNA TGCAGCGTTGAAACCAGCTGGGACAGGGGGCCCGGGGAGCTGTTTTTT. Translating it yields CSVETSWDRGPGELFF.